This T cell receptor beta chain is from a study of cytomegalovirus exposure and HLA in healthy donors. The PCR made use of 60 Vbeta and 13 Jbeta primers. Per the original data handling: Roughly 10 million shared chains were among 80 million or so unique TCR beta chains counted in a later analysis. Data came from immunoSEQ multiplex PCR; TCRdb stores just in-frame clones and leaves some out. V and J calls and clone size are copied from that table; D and trimming were computed from the DNA. The sample lists almost 200,000 clones, roughly three quarters occurring once. The germline V and J ends were trimmed by 8 bases and 6 bases, with 14 bases remaining between them. CDR1 MDHEN and CDR2 SYDVKM come from the germline V gene. This CDR3 has 12 residues.

Material: PBMCs. The rearrangement uses TRBV28 and TRBJ2-7; the D is unclear. The receptor's source is a male donor in good health and CMV-seropositive. The CDR3 nucleotides are TGTGCCAGCGGTTACTATCTCTCCGAGCAGTACTTC. This encodes CASGYYLSEQYF. Together with reference TRBV28 and TRBJ2-7, the CDR3 gives the full variable domain: DVKVTQSSRYLVKRTGEKVFLECVQDMDHENMFWYRQDPGLGLRLIYFSYDVKMKEKGDIPEGYSVSREKKERFSLILESASTNQTSMYLCASGYYLSEQYFGPGTRLTVT.